The 25 T cell receptor beta chains below were found in one sample sequenced in a study of T cell repertoires in cytomegalovirus infection. TCRdb reprocessed the reads with MiXCR, giving one entry per CDR3 protein. Of hundreds of thousands of distinct CDR3 sequences listed, about 9.1% are singletons. The sequenced material came from PBMCs. The receptors stem from a human donor in good health (CMV status not recorded). Some clones in this sample may be carry-over from other donors' samples.

The gene calls are TRBV3-1 and TRBJ2-3; no clear D. Looked up from germline, CDR1 is LGHDT and CDR2 is YNNKEL (reference sequence). V was clipped by 0 bases and J by 5 bases, with 12 bases between them. CDR3 length equals 15 residues. The CDR3 here is CASSQDPKFRDTQYF. The CDR3 DNA follows: TGTGCCAGCAGCCAAGATCCAAAGTTTCGAGATACGCAGTATTTT.

This clonotype showed up just a few times. The rearrangement uses TRBV20-1 and TRBJ2-7; no definite D call. Between the trimmed V and J ends, which lost 1 base and 3 bases, there was a span of 4 bases. From germline, CDR1 is DFQATT and CDR2 SNEGSKA (reference sequence). This CDR3 comprises 11 residues. CDR3 in DNA: TGCAGTGCTAGAGCTAGCTACGAGCAGTACTTC. This encodes CSARASYEQYF.

This clonotype was seen a handful of times. This chain joins TRBV28 and TRBJ1-2; perhaps TRBD1 as D (5 bases). The germline V gene has CDR1 MDHEN and CDR2 SYDVKM. This CDR3 spans 13 amino acids. V was clipped by 5 bases and J by 4 bases, with 11 bases between them. CDR3 loop: CASSRRGTYGYTF. Written as DNA, the CDR3 is TGTGCCAGCAGTCGGCGGGGGACCTATGGCTACACCTTC.

This clonotype was observed many times. This sequence joins TRBV12-3 or TRBV12-4 and TRBJ2-1; either TRBD1 or TRBD2 may supply D (5 bases each). The V and J ends lost 5 bases and 0 bases respectively, with 29 bases between them. CDR3 length equals 21 residues. The CDR3 here is CASSPARGRGERTSSYNEQFF. CDR3 DNA: TGTGCCAGCAGTCCAGCACGGGGTAGGGGCGAACGTACGAGCTCCTACAATGAGCAGTTCTTC.

The table lists this clonotype with many counts. The chain has TRBV5-1 and TRBJ1-1; TRBD1 might be the D (5 bases). Germline values: CDR1 SGHRS, CDR2 YFSETQ. The CDR3 extends over 13 amino acids. Deletions cut 0 bases from V and 5 bases from J, with 8 bases between. CDR3 DNA: TGCGCCAGCAGCTTGGAGGGACGGACTGAAGCTTTCTTT. Translating it yields CASSLEGRTEAFF.

This clonotype has a count of ten or more. This sequence joins TRBV7-2 and TRBJ2-7; 9 bases align to TRBD1. The trim removed 5 bases at V and 0 bases at J, leaving 5 bases unmatched. The CDR3 has 15 residues. CDR1 and CDR2 from the germline V gene are SGHTA and FQGNSA. The CDR3 DNA reads TGTGCCAGCAGCGGAGGGACAGGGAACTCCTACGAGCAGTACTTC. Its translation: CASSGGTGNSYEQYF. The variable domain in full, completed from reference TRBV7-2 and TRBJ2-7, reads GAGVSQSPSNKVTEKGKDVELRCDPISGHTALYWYRQSLGQGLEFLIYFQGNSAPDKSGLPSDRFSAERTGGSVSTLTIQRTQQEDSAVYLCASSGGTGNSYEQYFGPGTRLTVT.

This clonotype has ten or more counts. The V and J genes are TRBV7-9 and TRBJ2-3; 8 positions match TRBD2. The CDR3 runs 16 residues. V lost 4 bases to trimming and J lost 5 bases; unmatched junction nucleotides: 11. CDR1 SEHNR and CDR2 FQNEAQ come from the germline V gene (reference sequence). Here the CDR3 reads CASSSKTSGLIDTQYF. Written as DNA, the CDR3 is TGTGCCAGCAGCTCCAAAACTAGCGGATTGATAGATACGCAGTATTTT.

There are a few counts of this clonotype. This clone may be a read error of a much larger clone one base away. This rearrangement joins TRBV5-6 to TRBJ2-1; D is unresolved. Germline CDR1 and CDR2: SGHDT and YYEEEE. V dropped 2 bases and J dropped 7 bases, with 4 bases sitting between them. This CDR3 has 11 residues. CDR3 protein: CASSFTNEQFF. CDR3 sequence (DNA): TGTGCCAGCAGCTTCACTAATGAGCAGTTCTTC.

The chain has TRBV4-1 and TRBJ2-1; D unresolved. Germline CDR1 and CDR2: MGHRA and YSYEKL. The CDR3 sequence is 14 residues long. V shed 10 bases and J shed 1 base, with 14 bases lying between them. CDR3 loop: CATSGGVSYNEQFF. The CDR3 bases are TGCGCCACCTCCGGTGGCGTGTCCTACAATGAGCAGTTCTTC.

This clonotype was counted at least ten times. This chain's CDR3 is CASSPGSNYGYTF. CDR3 nucleotide sequence: TGTGCCAGCAGCCCAGGGTCAAACTATGGCTACACCTTC. J is TRBJ1-2 and V is TRBV7-2; D might be TRBD1 (5 bases). The CDR3 runs 13 residues. Deletions cut 5 bases from V and 2 bases from J, with 9 bases between. The germline gives CDR1 SGHTA, CDR2 FQGNSA. The full variable domain, its missing parts supplied by reference TRBV7-2 and TRBJ1-2, is GAGVSQSPSNKVTEKGKDVELRCDPISGHTALYWYRQSLGQGLEFLIYFQGNSAPDKSGLPSDRFSAERTGGSVSTLTIQRTQQEDSAVYLCASSPGSNYGYTFGSGTRLTVV.

CDR3 sequence (DNA): TGCGCCAGCAGACGAGCGGGGGGTGTGGCAGATACGCAGTATTTT. Translated, it gives CASRRAGGVADTQYF. This chain connects TRBV5-1 to TRBJ2-3; TRBD2 aligns across 9 bases. J lost 4 bases, V lost 5 bases, and 8 bases had no gene match. This CDR3 has 15 residues. From germline, CDR1 is SGHRS and CDR2 YFSETQ.

This clonotype came up many times. This chain connects TRBV6-1 to TRBJ2-1; the match to TRBD2 covers 10 bases. The CDR3 contains 15 residues. Germline V gene data show CDR1 as MNHNS and CDR2 as SASEGT. J gave up 2 bases and V 2 bases, and 0 bases lay outside the gene matches. CDR3 nucleotides: TGTGCCAGCAGTGAAAGCGGGGGGGCCTACAATGAGCAGTTCTTC. Encoded protein: CASSESGGAYNEQFF.

This clonotype has only a few counts. V is TRBV6-2 or TRBV6-3 and J is TRBJ2-5; D unclear. Trimming pared 2 bases from V and 0 bases from J, leaving 7 bases between. The CDR3 covers 14 residues. The germline V gene has CDR1 MNHEY and CDR2 SVGEGT. Here the CDR3 reads CASSYRRYQETQYF. The CDR3 DNA reads as TGTGCCAGCAGTTACAGAAGGTACCAAGAGACCCAGTACTTC.

This clonotype was counted a few times. This chain joins TRBV29-1 and TRBJ2-3, with 9 bases fitting TRBD2. J was trimmed by 5 bases and V by 5 bases; bases with no gene match: 8. This CDR3 has 14 residues. Germline lookup yields CDR1 SQVTM and CDR2 ANQGSEA. The CDR3 sequence: CSVKGRGGGDTQYF. The CDR3 DNA follows: TGCAGCGTTAAGGGGCGGGGGGGAGGAGATACGCAGTATTTT.

This clonotype showed up many times. The chain employs TRBV28 and TRBJ1-2; D perhaps matches TRBD1 (6 bases). The CDR3 is 12 residues long. Germline V gives CDR1 MDHEN, CDR2 SYDVKM. The germline V and J ends were trimmed by 6 bases and 5 bases, with 10 bases remaining between them. CDR3 nucleotides: TGTGCCAGCAGATCACAGGGTTATGGCTACACCTTC. It specifies CASRSQGYGYTF.

This clonotype was picked up many times. The genes are TRBV28 and TRBJ1-2; D may be TRBD1 (6 bases). The CDR3 consists of 16 residues. Between the trimmed V and J ends, which lost 6 bases and 2 bases, there was a span of 19 bases. CDR1 is MDHEN and CDR2 is SYDVKM in the germline V gene. This chain's CDR3 is CASRTGQPNLNYGYTF. The CDR3 DNA reads TGTGCCAGCAGGACCGGACAGCCGAATCTAAACTATGGCTACACCTTC.

This clonotype has more than one count but fewer than ten. The gene calls are TRBV20-1 and TRBJ2-3; 10 bases are a match to TRBD2. The junction had 4 bases not matched to a gene; V was cut back by 0 bases and J by 4 bases. This CDR3 region has 15 residues. Germline CDR1 is DFQATT and CDR2 is SNEGSKA (reference sequence). This chain's CDR3 is CSARDRTSGSDTQYF. The CDR3 nucleotides read TGCAGTGCTAGAGATAGGACTAGCGGATCAGATACGCAGTATTTT.

This clonotype was found many times. The chain has TRBV7-2 and TRBJ2-3, with TRBD1 matching 9 bases. The CDR3 runs to 13 residues. The germline V gene has CDR1 SGHTA and CDR2 FQGNSA. Trimming cost V 10 bases and J 5 bases; bases outside gene matches: 7. The CDR3 DNA follows: TGTGCCACCGGAACAGGGGGCAAAGATACGCAGTATTTT. It is translated as CATGTGGKDTQYF.

This clonotype has ten or more counts. The chain is built from TRBV24-1 and TRBJ2-1; D is possibly TRBD1 or TRBD2 (5 bases each). Germline loops: CDR1 KGHDR, CDR2 SFDVKD. The CDR3 length is 15 residues. The ends were cut back, 4 bases at V and 5 bases at J, with 14 bases in the middle. The CDR3, as DNA: TGTGCCACCAGTGACCCTCCCCGGGGCCACAATGAGCAGTTCTTC. Amino acid sequence: CATSDPPRGHNEQFF.

This clonotype was detected ten times or more. The V gene is TRBV9, the J gene TRBJ2-7, with 13 bases that match TRBD2. CDR1 is SGDLS and CDR2 is YYNGEE in the germline V gene. J gave up 7 bases and V 7 bases, and 8 bases lay outside the gene matches. This CDR3 region has 14 residues. In DNA form, the CDR3 reads TGTGCCAGCGGCGGACTAGCGGGGGCCGGTGAGCAGTACTTC. Encoded protein: CASGGLAGAGEQYF.

The V and J genes are TRBV6-5 and TRBJ2-2; tentatively, D is TRBD1 (5 bases). Deletions cut 7 bases from V and 0 bases from J, with 12 bases between. The germline V gene has CDR1 MNHEY and CDR2 SVGAGI. This CDR3 has 15 amino acids. The CDR3 nucleotides are TGTGCCAGCACCTTCGGACACGCGAACACCGGGGAGCTGTTTTTT. This sequence encodes CASTFGHANTGELFF.

This clonotype was seen many times. The chain couples TRBV20-1 to TRBJ2-2; 13 bases align to TRBD2. The CDR3 consists of 17 residues. Germline V gene sequence: CDR1 DFQATT, CDR2 SNEGSKA (reference sequence). Trimming removed 1 base from V and 7 bases from J; junction bases left unmatched: 9. The CDR3 bases are TGCAGTGCTAGAGGACTAGCGGGGGGCGTCAATTACGGGGAGCTGTTTTTT. It specifies CSARGLAGGVNYGELFF.

In this sample, this clonotype turned up a few times. The rearrangement uses TRBV2 and TRBJ2-6; D remains ambiguous. There are 13 residues in the CDR3. The germline gives CDR1 SNHLY, CDR2 FYNNEI. V dropped 6 bases and J dropped 4 bases, with 7 bases sitting between them. In DNA form, the CDR3 reads TGTGCCAGCAGCTCTCGAGGGGCCAACGTCCTGACTTTC. Protein: CASSSRGANVLTF. Together with reference TRBV2 and TRBJ2-6, the CDR3 gives the full variable domain: EPEVTQTPSHQVTQMGQEVILRCVPISNHLYFYWYRQILGQKVEFLVSFYNNEISEKSEIFDDQFSVERPDGSNFTLKIRSTKLEDSAMYFCASSSRGANVLTFGAGSRLTVL.

This clonotype was counted at least ten times. The rearrangement joins TRBV4-1 to TRBJ1-6; the match to TRBD1 covers 7 bases. This CDR3 contains 15 residues. Unmatched junction bases numbered 6, after V lost 0 bases and J lost 10 bases. CDR1 is MGHRA, CDR2 YSYEKL, per germline. The chain's CDR3 is CASSQEDRIWSPLHF. Here the CDR3 DNA reads TGCGCCAGCAGCCAAGAGGACAGGATATGGTCACCCCTCCACTTT.

Ten or more counts support this clonotype. The gene calls are TRBV7-2 and TRBJ2-5; D unresolved. Germline V CDR1 and CDR2: SGHTA, FQGNSA. Trimming took off 1 base at V and 4 bases at J, with 7 bases between the two ends. This CDR3 comprises 13 residues. CDR3 bases: TGTGCCAGCAGCTTAGTAGAAAGAGAGACCCAGTACTTC. Encoded protein: CASSLVERETQYF.